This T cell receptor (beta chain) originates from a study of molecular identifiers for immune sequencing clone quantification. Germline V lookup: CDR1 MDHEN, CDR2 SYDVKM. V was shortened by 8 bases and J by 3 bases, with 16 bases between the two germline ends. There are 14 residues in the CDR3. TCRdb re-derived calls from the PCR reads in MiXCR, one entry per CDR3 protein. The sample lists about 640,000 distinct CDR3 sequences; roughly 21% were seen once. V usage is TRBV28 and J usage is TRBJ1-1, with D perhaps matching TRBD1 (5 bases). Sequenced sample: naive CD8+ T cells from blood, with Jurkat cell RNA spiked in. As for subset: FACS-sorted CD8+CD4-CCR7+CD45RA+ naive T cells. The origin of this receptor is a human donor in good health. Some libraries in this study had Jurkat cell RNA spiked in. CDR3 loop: CASSIAGDYTEAFF. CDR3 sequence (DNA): TGTGCCAGCTCGATCGCGGGGGATTACACTGAAGCTTTCTTT.